A selection of T cell receptor beta chains follows, all from one sample in a study of control samples from healthy donors and cancer patients. Repertoires were generated with immunoSEQ multiplex PCR, while TCRdb's copy carries only in-frame clones and drops some. The data contain about 79,000 clones, more than 85% of them singletons. Sequencing used PBMCs. The receptors shown here come from a woman aged 40 to 50 with lung cancer. CDR3s include the opening cysteine and the closing phenylalanine or tryptophan. The D gene is left open where the match is weak. Part of the rows lack a size; the others show once, few, many or a class for expanded clones.

d_gene	v_gene	abundance	j_gene	CDR3nt	CDR3aa
.	TRBV18	.	TRBJ1-1	TGTGCCAGCTCACCCGCGAACACTGAAGCTTTCTTT	CASSPANTEAFF
.	TRBV9	.	TRBJ2-5	TGTGCCAGCAATCGGGGAGGGGGGCAGGAGGAGACCCAGTACTTC	CASNRGGGQEETQYF
.	TRBV4-2	.	TRBJ1-1	TGTGCCAGCAGCCAAAATACTAACACTGAAGCTTTCTTT	CASSQNTNTEAFF
.	TRBV19	.	TRBJ1-1	TGTGCCAGTAGTTACCAAAGCATGAGGGGGAGCGCTGAAGCTTTCTTT	CASSYQSMRGSAEAFF
TRBD2	TRBV10-3	.	TRBJ2-1	TGTGCCATCAGCTTCTCTAGCGGGGGGGCCAATGAGCAGTTCTTC	CAISFSSGGANEQFF
.	TRBV5-1	.	TRBJ1-4	TGCGCCAGCAGCTTGGGATTTAATGAAAAACTGTTTTTT	CASSLGFNEKLFF
TRBD1	TRBV7-9	.	TRBJ1-1	TGTGCCAGCAGCCCAACAGGGGAGGGAGCTTTCTTT	CASSPTGEGAFF
TRBD1	TRBV27	.	TRBJ2-1	TGTGCCACCGTCCGCGGACAGGGAATGTGGTGGGAGCAGTTCTTC	CATVRGQGMWWEQFF
.	TRBV7-8	.	TRBJ2-5	TGTGCCAGCAGCCTACCCCCTGGGGGTAACGGGGAGACCCAGTACTTC	CASSLPPGGNGETQYF
.	TRBV18	.	TRBJ1-1	TGTGCCAGCTCACCCCCAGGTTCGGGGAGGACTGAAGCTTTCTTT	CASSPPGSGRTEAFF
.	TRBV4-1	.	TRBJ1-5	TGCGCCAGCAGCCCGCCAGACAGCTACAATCAGCCCCAGCATTTT	CASSPPDSYNQPQHF
.	TRBV7-9	.	TRBJ2-3	TGTGCCAGCAGCTTAGGGCTAGCGTTGAGCACAGATACGCAGTATTTT	CASSLGLALSTDTQYF
.	TRBV30	.	TRBJ1-1	TGTGCCTGGAAGCTACAGAAATCCACTGAAGCTTTCTTT	CAWKLQKSTEAFF
TRBD1	TRBV19	once	TRBJ1-1	TGTGCCAGTAGTATAGCGGGGACAGCGAACACTGAAGCTTTCTTT	CASSIAGTANTEAFF
TRBD1	TRBV5-6	.	TRBJ1-1	TGTGCCAGCAGCCCGGACAGGGGGGGTGGTGGTGAAGCTTTCTTT	CASSPDRGGGGEAFF
.	TRBV11-2	.	TRBJ1-1	TGTGCCAGCAGCTCCCAGGGTTGGACTGAAGCTTTCTTT	CASSSQGWTEAFF
.	TRBV6-8	.	TRBJ1-5	TGTGCCAGCAAGAATCCGGGACGCCTGTCGAATCAGCCCCAGCATTTT	CASKNPGRLSNQPQHF
TRBD1	TRBV28	.	TRBJ1-4	TGTGCCAGCAGGGGGGCGGGACAGGGCCTTTCGGCACTGTTTTTT	CASRGAGQGLSALFF
.	TRBV6-2/TRBV6-3	.	TRBJ1-2	TGTGCCAGCAGCCCCTTACCGGCAGGGCTCGTTGACTATGGCTACACCTTC	CASSPLPAGLVDYGYTF
TRBD2	TRBV13	.	TRBJ2-3	TGTGCCAGCAGCTTGGGACTAGCGGGGGCGGATACGCAGTATTTT	CASSLGLAGADTQYF
TRBD1	TRBV25-1	once	TRBJ1-6	TGTGCCAGCAGTGAATCTTTACAGGGGAATTCACCCCTCCACTTT	CASSESLQGNSPLHF
.	TRBV19	.	TRBJ1-3	TGTGCCAGTAGTGAGTGGAGCTCTGGAAACACCATATATTTT	CASSEWSSGNTIYF
TRBD1	TRBV14	.	TRBJ1-5	TGTGCCAGCAGCCCGGGACAGCGGAATCAGCCCCAGCATTTT	CASSPGQRNQPQHF
.	TRBV27	.	TRBJ1-2	TGTGCCAGCAGAGAACTGGGGGGCTATGGCTACACCTTC	CASRELGGYGYTF
TRBD1	TRBV28	.	TRBJ1-2	TGTGCCAGCAGCCTGACAGGGGAGAGTGGCTACACCTTC	CASSLTGESGYTF
.	TRBV24-1	.	TRBJ2-2	TGTGCCGGAGTCAAGGGCTATAACACCGGGGAGCTGTTTTTT	CAGVKGYNTGELFF
TRBD1	TRBV19	.	TRBJ2-3	TGTGCCAGTAGCAGACCAACAGGGGAACCTAGCACAGATACGCAGTATTTT	CASSRPTGEPSTDTQYF
.	TRBV18	.	TRBJ1-1	TGTGCCAGCTCACCAGGAGGCGTGAACACTGAAGCTTTCTTT	CASSPGGVNTEAFF
.	TRBV2	.	TRBJ2-7	TGTGCCAGCAATACAGGGTCCTACGAGCAGTACTTC	CASNTGSYEQYF
.	TRBV30	few	TRBJ2-3	TGTGCCTGGAGTAAGGCGCTAGCCACAGATACGCAGTATTTT	CAWSKALATDTQYF
.	TRBV9	.	TRBJ1-1	TGTGCCAGCAGCGTAGACAGGGTGGACACTGAAGCTTTCTTT	CASSVDRVDTEAFF
TRBD1	TRBV7-3	.	TRBJ1-4	TGTGCCAGAGCAGGACCTATATCGACAGGGTCGTTAATTGGGCTGTTTTTT	CARAGPISTGSLIGLFF
.	TRBV28	few	TRBJ1-5	TGTGCCAGCAGTTCGGACATGGATCAGCCCCAGCATTTT	CASSSDMDQPQHF
TRBD1	TRBV9	.	TRBJ1-1	TGTGCCAGCAGCGTCGGGGGGACAGGGGGCCGAACTGAAGCTTTCTTT	CASSVGGTGGRTEAFF
.	TRBV12-5	.	TRBJ2-5	TGTGCTAGTGGTAGCCCCGAAGGGGCAGGTGGAGAGACCCAGTACTTC	CASGSPEGAGGETQYF
.	TRBV30	once	TRBJ1-5	TGTGCCTGGAGTGAACTCCAAGTGAGGGGTCAGCCCCAGCATTTT	CAWSELQVRGQPQHF
.	TRBV24-1	.	TRBJ1-1	TGTGCCACCAGTGATTTAAGTGGCACTCCGGGGGCTGAAGCTTTCTTT	CATSDLSGTPGAEAFF
.	TRBV30	.	TRBJ1-2	TGTGCCTGGAGTACGACAGGCCTAAACTATGGCTACACCTTC	CAWSTTGLNYGYTF
TRBD1	TRBV27	.	TRBJ1-2	TGTGCCAGCAGTTTAGGGGGGGGGACAGATGGCTACACCTTC	CASSLGGGTDGYTF
.	TRBV19	.	TRBJ1-3	TGTGCCAGTAGTATATTTTACGGGAGTGGAAACACCATATATTTT	CASSIFYGSGNTIYF
.	TRBV19	.	TRBJ1-3	TGTGCCAGTAGTATCGGGAACTCTGGAAACACCATATATTTT	CASSIGNSGNTIYF
.	TRBV28	.	TRBJ2-7	TGTGCCAGCAGCCTCGCGGGATACGAGCAGTACTTC	CASSLAGYEQYF
TRBD2	TRBV5-5	.	TRBJ2-3	TGTGCCAGCAGCACCGGGACTAGCCTATTCACAGATACGCAGTATTTT	CASSTGTSLFTDTQYF
TRBD2	TRBV5-4	.	TRBJ2-1	TGTGCCAGCAGCTTGGGGGGTTTGCGGACTAGCCCCCCCTACAATGAGCAGTTCTTC	CASSLGGLRTSPPYNEQFF
TRBD1	TRBV28	.	TRBJ1-5	TGTGCCAGCAGTTTAGGACAGGGTTATAGCAATCAGCCCCAGCATTTT	CASSLGQGYSNQPQHF
.	TRBV30	.	TRBJ1-2	TGTGTCCAGGCCCGGGGGGCTGGCTACACCTTC	CVQARGAGYTF
TRBD1	TRBV18	.	TRBJ2-2	TGTGCCAGCTCACCCGGACAGGATTTGAACACCGGGGAGCTGTTTTTT	CASSPGQDLNTGELFF
.	TRBV2	.	TRBJ2-1	TGTGCCAGCAACACAGGGGACTGGGACTACAATGAGCAGTTCTTC	CASNTGDWDYNEQFF
.	TRBV6-6	.	TRBJ1-1	TGTGCCAGCACTCGCGCCGCCACTGAAGCTTTCTTT	CASTRAATEAFF
TRBD2	TRBV5-1	.	TRBJ2-3	TGCGCCAGCAGCTTGGCCGTGGCCCTAGCGGGGGGGAGGACAGATACGCAGTATTTT	CASSLAVALAGGRTDTQYF
TRBD1	TRBV9	.	TRBJ1-1	TGTGCCAGCAGCGAACGGGACAGGGGGAACACTGAAGCTTTCTTT	CASSERDRGNTEAFF
TRBD1	TRBV19	.	TRBJ1-3	TGTGCCAGCGATGGGACAGCCTCTGGAAACACCATATATTTT	CASDGTASGNTIYF
.	TRBV10-3	.	TRBJ2-7	TGTGCCATCAGTGAGTTGGGCGAGCAGTACTTC	CAISELGEQYF
TRBD2	TRBV25-1	.	TRBJ2-1	TGTGCCAGCAGCCTGAGACTAGCGGACGAGCAGTTCTTC	CASSLRLADEQFF
.	TRBV2	.	TRBJ1-2	TGTGCCAGCAGTGAAAACAGCTATGGCTACACCTTC	CASSENSYGYTF
TRBD1	TRBV5-4	.	TRBJ2-1	TGTGCCAGCAGCTTCCGGACAGGGGGCTGGGATGAGCAGTTCTTC	CASSFRTGGWDEQFF